This TCR beta chain came from a study of T cells in Graves' hyperthyroidism and ophthalmopathy. Hyperthyroidism of Graves' type that showed no ophthalmopathy progression within 18 months was stable. Amplified TCR beta CDR3 regions derived from RNA transcripts. HTBI primers were the set used in a first-round RT-PCR of the TCR CDR3. TCRdb re-derived calls from the multiplex PCR reads in MiXCR, one entry per CDR3 protein. The data contain roughly 660,000 distinct CDR3 sequences, 15% to 20% of them singletons. CDR1 and CDR2 (germline): KGHSH, LQKENI. Trimming pared 3 bases from V and 3 bases from J, leaving 19 bases between. This CDR3 has 17 amino acids.

Sequenced: blood. This TCR derives from a man aged 45-65 years with Graves' hyperthyroidism. The chain links TRBV18 to TRBJ2-3; the D gene is possibly TRBD2 (6 bases). The CDR3: CASSPPGLQAGTDTQYF. The CDR3 DNA is TGTGCCAGCTCACCCCCCGGGCTACAGGCGGGGACAGATACGCAGTATTTT.